This T cell receptor (beta chain) was identified during a study of blood T cell repertoires in COVID-19. Study background: The cDNA or gDNA used as material had been derived from T cells, B-cell-depleted T cells, or PBMCs.

From germline, CDR1 is LGHDT and CDR2 YNNKEL (reference sequence). V was clipped by 1 base and J by 1 base; unmatched bases: 4. This CDR3 is built from 16 residues. Some clones are missing from TCRdb's copy, which holds only in-frame ones; the method was immunoSEQ multiplex PCR. This table holds approximately 150,000 clones, approximately 79% found once. The sequenced sample was peripheral blood. This sequence joins TRBV3-1 (or the pseudogene TRBV3-2) and TRBJ2-5, with 9 bases matching TRBD2. This TCR was sampled from a woman aged 60 to 75 with COVID-19, enrolled during active disease. Here the CDR3 DNA reads TGTGCCAGCAGCCAAGGGGCTAGCGGGATCCAAGAGACCCAGTACTTC. Translated: CASSQGASGIQETQYF.